These 16 T cell receptor beta chains were all obtained from the same sample, sequenced in a study of cytomegalovirus exposure and HLA in healthy donors. The data were produced by immunoSEQ multiplex PCR, yet TCRdb's version contains in-frame clones alone and is incomplete. The sample has more than 45,000 clones, about 91% seen once. The material sequenced was PBMCs. Every receptor here comes from a woman aged 25 to 39 in good health and CMV-seronegative.

This sequence joins TRBV2 and TRBJ1-2; TRBD1 agrees at 7 bases. Germline trimming cut 3 bases from V and 4 bases from J; bases unmatched to any gene: 5. The CDR3 covers 14 residues. CDR1 SNHLY and CDR2 FYNNEI come from the germline V gene. Here the CDR3 DNA reads TGTGCCAGCAGTGACCAGGGGGAGAGCTATGGCTACACCTTC. This sequence encodes CASSDQGESYGYTF.

The V call is TRBV29-1, the J call TRBJ2-3; 10 bases fit TRBD2. Germline lookup yields CDR1 SQVTM and CDR2 ANQGSEA. The CDR3 extends over 16 amino acids. With 5 bases clipped from V and 2 bases from J, the junction kept 10 bases outside the gene matches. CDR3 loop: CSVKGLAGEHTDTQYF. CDR3 bases: TGCAGCGTTAAAGGTCTAGCGGGAGAGCACACAGATACGCAGTATTTT.

CDR3 protein: CASSPASGRNTQYF. DNA for the CDR3: TGTGCCAGCAGCCCGGCTAGCGGGAGGAATACGCAGTATTTT. This chain joins TRBV9 and TRBJ2-3; 11 positions agree with TRBD2. The CDR3 sequence is 14 residues long. Germline assignment: CDR1 SGDLS and CDR2 YYNGEE. Losses at the gene ends were 4 bases for V and 7 bases for J; bases not matched to a gene: 5.

V is TRBV28 and J is TRBJ2-2; maybe TRBD1 (5 bases). This CDR3 is 15 amino acids long. V lost 2 bases and J lost 6, with 13 bases in between. In germline, CDR1 is MDHEN, CDR2 SYDVKM. In nucleotides, the CDR3 is TGTGCCAGCAGTTTAGGACAAATCTACGCCGGGGAGCTGTTTTTT. Its protein is CASSLGQIYAGELFF.

To note about this clone: The conserved final phenylalanine or tryptophan is absent from the CDR3, which likely points to a read error. The DNA is left out, because the CDR3 cannot be placed on it with certainty; the CDR3 is given as TCRdb lists it. The chain couples TRBV28 to TRBJ1-2; TRBD1 is taken as the D call from the table, unchecked against the DNA. The germline CDR1 and CDR2 sequences are MDHEN and SYDVKM. The CDR3 is made up of 8 amino acids, end residues included. CDR3 amino acids: CASRRQLV.

The rearrangement links TRBV27 to TRBJ2-1; the match to TRBD2 covers 14 bases. The CDR3 runs to 15 residues. CDR1 and CDR2 from the germline V gene are MNHEY and SMNVEV (reference sequence). The trim removed 5 bases at V and 7 bases at J, leaving 4 bases unmatched. CDR3 protein: CASSQGTSGRNEQFF. DNA of the CDR3: TGTGCCAGCAGTCAAGGGACTAGCGGGAGAAATGAGCAGTTCTTC.

This clone has only one observation. The rearrangement joins TRBV6-1 to TRBJ2-3; D perhaps matches TRBD1 (6 bases). Trimming shortened V by 7 bases and J by 6 bases, and 14 bases separated the two germline ends. The CDR3 has 13 residues. CDR1 MNHNS and CDR2 SASEGT come from the germline V gene. The DNA for the CDR3 is TGTGCCAGCATGATAAGACAGGCGGATACGCAGTATTTT. It yields the protein CASMIRQADTQYF.

The rearrangement links TRBV27 to TRBJ1-5, with D possibly TRBD1 on 6 matching bases. The CDR3 runs 14 residues. Germline V gives CDR1 MNHEY, CDR2 SMNVEV (reference sequence). The germline V and J ends were trimmed by 4 bases and 6 bases, with 13 bases remaining between them. CDR3 loop: CASSSQGSRQPQHF. The CDR3 DNA reads TGTGCCAGCAGTTCTCAGGGGAGCCGTCAGCCCCAGCATTTT.

The genes are TRBV18 and TRBJ2-3; 8 bases match TRBD1. The CDR3 is made up of 19 amino acids. V lost 3 bases and J lost 1; bases outside the gene matches: 15. The germline CDR1 and CDR2 sequences are KGHSH and LQKENI. This CDR3 is CASSPVEAGGLGGTDTQYF. CDR3 in DNA: TGTGCCAGCTCACCGGTCGAGGCAGGGGGCCTCGGTGGCACAGATACGCAGTATTTT.

This sequence joins TRBV7-8 and TRBJ1-3; D possibly corresponds to TRBD1 (5 bases). Between the trimmed V and J ends, which lost 1 base and 1 base, there was a span of 8 bases. The CDR3 totals 15 residues. Looked up from germline, CDR1 is SGHVS and CDR2 is FQNEAQ. The CDR3 spells CASSLVAGSGNTIYF. For the CDR3, the DNA is TGTGCCAGCAGCTTAGTGGCAGGGTCTGGAAACACCATATATTTT.

The gene calls are TRBV6-4 and TRBJ2-1; D is ambiguous. The CDR3 is 15 residues long. Trimming shortened V by 5 bases and J by 0 bases, and 11 bases separated the two germline ends. The germline gives CDR1 MRHNA, CDR2 SNTAGT. The CDR3, as DNA: TGTGCCAGCAGTAGCTTCGAAAGCTCCTACAATGAGCAGTTCTTC. It encodes CASSSFESSYNEQFF.

This chain links TRBV7-2 with TRBJ2-1; 12 nucleotides align to TRBD2. CDR1 and CDR2 from the germline V gene are SGHTA and FQGNSA. The CDR3 sequence is 16 residues long. Trimming cost V 5 bases and J 9 bases; bases outside gene matches: 11. CDR3 sequence reads: CASSPSVGLAGSEQFF. The CDR3 DNA reads as TGTGCCAGCAGCCCCTCGGTTGGACTAGCGGGAAGTGAGCAGTTCTTC.

This clone was seen just once. The V call is TRBV9, the J call TRBJ2-3, with D hard to call. The V gene lost 3 bases and the J gene lost 4 bases, with 9 bases spanning the gap. The CDR3 has 13 amino acids. Looked up from germline, CDR1 is SGDLS and CDR2 is YYNGEE. The CDR3 here is CASSATTSDTQYF. CDR3 bases: TGTGCCAGCAGCGCCACTACATCAGATACGCAGTATTTT.

V and J are TRBV19 and TRBJ2-1; TRBD2 aligns across 9 bases. V gave up 11 bases and J gave up 8 bases; unmatched junction bases: 16. CDR1 is LNHDA and CDR2 is SQIVND in the germline V gene (reference sequence). The CDR3 runs to 15 residues. CDR3 DNA sequence: TGTGCCTCCTCCAGCCGGGGGACTAGCCTTCATGAGCAGTTCTTC. Its protein is CASSSRGTSLHEQFF.

This chain uses TRBV5-1 with TRBJ2-1, with 11 nucleotides matching TRBD2. Germline CDR1 reads SGHRS; CDR2 reads YFSETQ. Losses at the gene ends were 0 bases for V and 1 base for J; bases not matched to a gene: 0. The CDR3 runs to 16 residues. CDR3 DNA: TGCGCCAGCAGCTTGGGACTAGCGGGATCCTACAATGAGCAGTTCTTC. It is translated as CASSLGLAGSYNEQFF.

This sequence joins TRBV6-5 and TRBJ2-4; the match to TRBD1 covers 10 bases. After removal of 7 bases from V and 8 bases from J, the junction contained 5 bases not matched to a gene. Germline CDR1 MNHEY, CDR2 SVGAGI. This CDR3 is built from 13 residues. The CDR3 sequence is CASTSGTGDIQYF. DNA of the CDR3: TGTGCCAGCACCTCCGGGACAGGGGACATTCAGTACTTC.